This record covers a single T cell receptor beta chain. This sample stems from a study of blood T cells in healthy people across ages. The authors ran a second PCR of about 6 to 11 cycles using a sample-barcoded 5' primer and a J-beta primer mix. MiXCR was run by TCRdb on the 5' RACE reads, yielding one entry per CDR3 protein. The sample has about 1,000,000 distinct CDR3 sequences, under 45% seen once. Trimming pared 3 bases from V and 8 bases from J, leaving 5 bases between. The CDR3 runs 11 residues. Sequencing was done on a sample of blood. The TCR was taken from a woman aged 55 to 70 in good health. V usage is TRBV12-3 or TRBV12-4 and J usage is TRBJ1-5; no firm D call. The CDR3 bases are TGTGCCAGCAGTTTCGGGGAGCCCCAGCATTTT. This sequence encodes CASSFGEPQHF.